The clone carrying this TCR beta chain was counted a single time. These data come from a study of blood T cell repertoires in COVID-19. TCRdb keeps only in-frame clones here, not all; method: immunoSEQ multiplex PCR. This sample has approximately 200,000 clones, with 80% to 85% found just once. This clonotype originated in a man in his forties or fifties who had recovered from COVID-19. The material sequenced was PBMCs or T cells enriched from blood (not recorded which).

The chain's CDR3 is CASRKGGPGDTQYF. The CDR3 DNA reads as TGTGCCAGCCGGAAGGGGGGGCCTGGAGATACGCAGTATTTT. The chain carries TRBV7-3 and TRBJ2-3; maybe TRBD2 (7 bases). The CDR3 consists of 14 residues. The V and J ends lost 8 bases and 5 bases respectively, with 17 bases between them. CDR1 SGHTA and CDR2 FQGTGA come from the germline V gene.